What follows describes a single TCR beta chain. As yet, its antigen is unknown. The record originates from a study of T cell responses to AZD1222 COVID-19 vaccine. Profiling relied on immunoSEQ multiplex PCR, and the TCRdb table lists in-frame clones only, not all of them. The table lists 75,000 to 95,000 clones, 70% to 90% of them singletons, with about an eighth in the top ten. Overall study findings and caveats: AZD1222 recipients seropositive at baseline numbered only five to seven. Spike-specific TCR breadth and depth grew following two AZD1222 doses. White British donors predominated, females outnumbered males, and clonal diversity was possibly underestimated.

Trimming removed 4 bases from V and 0 bases from J, with 10 bases in between. The CDR3 loop spans 14 amino acids. Germline loops: CDR1 LGHDT, CDR2 YNNKEL (reference sequence). The sample in question was peripheral blood, obtained on day 0 of AZD1222 vaccination. The clonotype originates from an adult in good health. The chain employs TRBV3-1 (or the pseudogene TRBV3-2) and TRBJ2-7; D ambiguous. The CDR3 here is CASSPNRYSYEQYF. CDR3 nucleotide sequence: TGTGCCAGCAGCCCGAACCGCTACTCCTACGAGCAGTACTTC.